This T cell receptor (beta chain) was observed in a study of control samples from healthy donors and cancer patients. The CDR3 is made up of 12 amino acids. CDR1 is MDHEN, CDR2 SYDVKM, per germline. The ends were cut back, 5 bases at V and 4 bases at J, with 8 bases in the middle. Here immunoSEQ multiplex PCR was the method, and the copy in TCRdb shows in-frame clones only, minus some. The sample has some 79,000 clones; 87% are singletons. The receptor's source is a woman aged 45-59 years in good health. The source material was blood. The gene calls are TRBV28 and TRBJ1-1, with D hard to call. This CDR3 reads CASSDGVTEAFF. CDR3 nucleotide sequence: TGTGCCAGCAGTGACGGGGTCACTGAAGCTTTCTTT.